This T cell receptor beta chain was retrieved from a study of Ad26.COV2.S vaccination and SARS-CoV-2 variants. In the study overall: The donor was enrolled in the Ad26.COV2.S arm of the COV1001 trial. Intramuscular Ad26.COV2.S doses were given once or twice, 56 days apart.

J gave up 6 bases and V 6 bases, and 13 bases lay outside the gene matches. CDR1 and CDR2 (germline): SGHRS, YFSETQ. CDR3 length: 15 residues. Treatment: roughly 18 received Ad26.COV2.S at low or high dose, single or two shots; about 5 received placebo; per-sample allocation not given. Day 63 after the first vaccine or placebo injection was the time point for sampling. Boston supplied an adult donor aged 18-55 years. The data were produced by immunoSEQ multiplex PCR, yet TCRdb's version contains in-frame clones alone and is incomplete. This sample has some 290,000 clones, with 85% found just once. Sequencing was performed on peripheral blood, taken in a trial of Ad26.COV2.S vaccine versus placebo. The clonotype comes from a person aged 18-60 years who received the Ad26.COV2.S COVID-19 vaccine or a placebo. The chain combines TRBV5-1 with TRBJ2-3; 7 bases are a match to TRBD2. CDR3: CASKATSLRGDTQYF. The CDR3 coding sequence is TGCGCCAGCAAAGCGACTAGCCTGCGCGGCGATACGCAGTATTTT. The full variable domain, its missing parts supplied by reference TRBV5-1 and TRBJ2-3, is KAGVTQTPRYLIKTRGQQVTLSCSPISGHRSVSWYQQTPGQGLQFLFEYFSETQRNKGNFPGRFSGRQFSNSRSEMNVSTLELGDSALYLCASKATSLRGDTQYFGPGTRLTVL.